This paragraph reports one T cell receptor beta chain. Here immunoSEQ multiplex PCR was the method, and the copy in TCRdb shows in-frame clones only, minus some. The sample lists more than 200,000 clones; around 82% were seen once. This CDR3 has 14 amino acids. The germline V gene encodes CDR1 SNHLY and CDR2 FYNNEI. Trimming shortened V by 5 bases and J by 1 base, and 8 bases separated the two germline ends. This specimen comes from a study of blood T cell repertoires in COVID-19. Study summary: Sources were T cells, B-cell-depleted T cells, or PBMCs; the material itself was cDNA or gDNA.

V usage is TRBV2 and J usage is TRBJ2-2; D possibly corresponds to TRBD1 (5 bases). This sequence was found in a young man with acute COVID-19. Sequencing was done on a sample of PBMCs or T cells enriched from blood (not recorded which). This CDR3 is CASSLRVNTGELFF. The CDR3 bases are TGTGCCAGCAGTCTCAGGGTGAACACCGGGGAGCTGTTTTTT.